A selection of T cell receptor beta chains follows, all from one sample in a study of CD4 T cells in relation to SARS-CoV-2 and coronaviruses. Measured with immunoSEQ multiplex PCR; TCRdb has only the in-frame clones, and not every one. The table has 15,000 to 20,000 clones, around 75% seen once. Their recognized antigens are unknown. Input material: CD4+ T cells from PBMCs, cultured in vitro. These receptors all come from a human donor in good health. Each CDR3 is given without its conserved first and last residue. A D gene is named only where the DNA matches it firmly. Rows give clone size only sometimes, using once, few, many, or a class for an expanded clone.

d_gene: -
abundance: once
v_gene: TRBV27
CDR3aa: ASSSQGPSTDTQY

d_gene: TRBD2
abundance: -
v_gene: TRBV7-2
CDR3aa: ASSYSGRARSYNEQF

d_gene: -
abundance: -
v_gene: TRBV12-3/TRBV12-4
CDR3aa: ASKYGGELF

d_gene: TRBD1
abundance: few
v_gene: TRBV9
CDR3aa: ASSATGEEQY

d_gene: TRBD1
abundance: few
v_gene: TRBV4-2
CDR3aa: ASSQDAGRGSNQPQH

d_gene: TRBD2
abundance: -
v_gene: TRBV27
CDR3aa: ASMIAGGQTQY

d_gene: -
abundance: -
v_gene: TRBV6-2/TRBV6-3
CDR3aa: ASSLTGAREGYEQF

d_gene: -
abundance: -
v_gene: TRBV6-5
CDR3aa: ASSYLAVSTDTQY

d_gene: TRBD2
abundance: few
v_gene: TRBV9
CDR3aa: ASSLGTSGGALADTQY

d_gene: -
abundance: -
v_gene: TRBV5-1
CDR3aa: ASGNYGYT

d_gene: -
abundance: -
v_gene: TRBV18
CDR3aa: ASSPQISETQY

d_gene: -
abundance: -
v_gene: TRBV6-5
CDR3aa: ASSLEGFAYGYT

d_gene: -
abundance: once
v_gene: TRBV6-2/TRBV6-3
CDR3aa: ASSYSHGTQY

d_gene: TRBD1
abundance: -
v_gene: TRBV2
CDR3aa: ASSDTPFDRVTYNEQF

d_gene: TRBD1
abundance: few
v_gene: TRBV5-1
CDR3aa: ASSLEGQGAVNEQF

d_gene: -
abundance: -
v_gene: TRBV4-2
CDR3aa: ASSQDDRTGSADTQY

d_gene: -
abundance: -
v_gene: TRBV5-1
CDR3aa: ASSLAGLSNQPQH

d_gene: TRBD2
abundance: few
v_gene: TRBV9
CDR3aa: ASSERWEGNEQF

d_gene: -
abundance: -
v_gene: TRBV19
CDR3aa: ASISNPASNQPQH

d_gene: -
abundance: -
v_gene: TRBV7-9
CDR3aa: ASSPQNNSPLH

d_gene: TRBD2
abundance: -
v_gene: TRBV5-8
CDR3aa: ASSPGLAGHTDTQY

d_gene: TRBD1
abundance: -
v_gene: TRBV4-3
CDR3aa: ASSPRDRGRNSPLH

d_gene: TRBD1
abundance: -
v_gene: TRBV27
CDR3aa: ASSLRDRVSTDTQY

d_gene: TRBD1
abundance: -
v_gene: TRBV2
CDR3aa: ASKRDRENQPQH

d_gene: -
abundance: -
v_gene: TRBV5-8
CDR3aa: ASSITGNTIY

d_gene: -
abundance: -
v_gene: TRBV2
CDR3aa: ASSDLGSGVGELF

d_gene: TRBD2
abundance: -
v_gene: TRBV5-1
CDR3aa: ASSLRGEQETQY

d_gene: TRBD1
abundance: -
v_gene: TRBV18
CDR3aa: ASSPPGTGGTEAF

d_gene: -
abundance: once
v_gene: TRBV10-3
CDR3aa: AISEGGLLSTGELF

d_gene: TRBD2
abundance: -
v_gene: TRBV7-9
CDR3aa: ATNPPLAVAYEQY

d_gene: TRBD2
abundance: -
v_gene: TRBV20-1
CDR3aa: SASLAGEDTQY

d_gene: TRBD1
abundance: -
v_gene: TRBV6-5
CDR3aa: ASPGGQLNTEAF

d_gene: TRBD1
abundance: few
v_gene: TRBV7-7
CDR3aa: ASSLGIGTGAREQY

d_gene: -
abundance: -
v_gene: TRBV5-6
CDR3aa: ASSLGHTDTQY

d_gene: -
abundance: -
v_gene: TRBV7-9
CDR3aa: ASSPTAGVVYEQY

d_gene: TRBD1
abundance: -
v_gene: TRBV11-2
CDR3aa: ASSPTGGWDTEAF

d_gene: TRBD2
abundance: -
v_gene: TRBV24-1
CDR3aa: ATREWAGDTDTQY

d_gene: TRBD1
abundance: -
v_gene: TRBV27
CDR3aa: ASSTPGQGNPSTDTQY

d_gene: -
abundance: -
v_gene: TRBV21-1
CDR3aa: ASSKSLGGGADTQY

d_gene: TRBD2
abundance: -
v_gene: TRBV19
CDR3aa: ASSEASGIGTQY

d_gene: -
abundance: few
v_gene: TRBV11-2
CDR3aa: ASSASGNTIY

d_gene: -
abundance: -
v_gene: TRBV18
CDR3aa: ASSRGTVSYGYT

d_gene: TRBD2
abundance: once
v_gene: TRBV4-1
CDR3aa: ASSQGGRALGEQF

d_gene: -
abundance: -
v_gene: TRBV5-1
CDR3aa: ASSPGVAGETQY

d_gene: -
abundance: -
v_gene: TRBV12-5
CDR3aa: ASGLGHDGEKLF

d_gene: -
abundance: -
v_gene: TRBV5-1
CDR3aa: ASSSLSRQETQY

d_gene: -
abundance: -
v_gene: TRBV29-1
CDR3aa: SVEFQGPRNTEAF

d_gene: TRBD2
abundance: -
v_gene: TRBV19
CDR3aa: ASSVSLAVPYEQY

d_gene: -
abundance: -
v_gene: TRBV18
CDR3aa: ASSPAGFSGNTIY

d_gene: -
abundance: once
v_gene: TRBV25-1
CDR3aa: ASSGAGGTDTQY

d_gene: -
abundance: -
v_gene: TRBV2
CDR3aa: ASSERTYGYT

d_gene: TRBD2
abundance: -
v_gene: TRBV4-2
CDR3aa: ASSQGGSNHEQY

d_gene: -
abundance: -
v_gene: TRBV24-1
CDR3aa: ATKSAWGTAYNEQF

d_gene: -
abundance: -
v_gene: TRBV9
CDR3aa: ASSYVDYGYT

d_gene: TRBD1
abundance: medium-sized
v_gene: TRBV5-8
CDR3aa: ASSRTGPYEQY